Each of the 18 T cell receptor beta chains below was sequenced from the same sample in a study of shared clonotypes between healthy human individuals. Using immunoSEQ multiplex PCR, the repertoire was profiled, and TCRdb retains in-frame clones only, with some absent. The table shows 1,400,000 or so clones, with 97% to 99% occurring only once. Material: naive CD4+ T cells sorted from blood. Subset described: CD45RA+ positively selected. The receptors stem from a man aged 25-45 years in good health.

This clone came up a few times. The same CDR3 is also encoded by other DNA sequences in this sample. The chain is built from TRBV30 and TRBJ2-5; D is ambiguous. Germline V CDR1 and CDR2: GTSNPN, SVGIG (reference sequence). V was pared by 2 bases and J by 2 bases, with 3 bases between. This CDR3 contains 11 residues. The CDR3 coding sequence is TGTGCCTGGAGTTCTCAAGAGACCCAGTACTTC. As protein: CAWSSQETQYF.

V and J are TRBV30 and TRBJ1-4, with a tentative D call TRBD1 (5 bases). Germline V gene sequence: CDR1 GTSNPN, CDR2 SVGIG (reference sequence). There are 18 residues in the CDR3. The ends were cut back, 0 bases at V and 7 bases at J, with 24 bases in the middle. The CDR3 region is CAWSVLRQTSRYGEKLFF. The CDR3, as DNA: TGTGCCTGGAGTGTACTCCGACAGACCTCCCGCTATGGTGAAAAACTGTTTTTT.

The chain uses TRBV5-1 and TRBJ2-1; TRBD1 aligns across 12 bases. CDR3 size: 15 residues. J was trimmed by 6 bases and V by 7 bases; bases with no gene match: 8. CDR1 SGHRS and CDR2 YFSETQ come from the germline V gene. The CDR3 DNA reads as TGCGCCAGCCGCACCGGGACAGGGGGCATCAATGAGCAGTTCTTC. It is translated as CASRTGTGGINEQFF.

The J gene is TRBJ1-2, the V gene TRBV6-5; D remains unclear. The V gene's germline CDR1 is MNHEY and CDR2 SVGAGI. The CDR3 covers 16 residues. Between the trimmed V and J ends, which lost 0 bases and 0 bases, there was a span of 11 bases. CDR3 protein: CASSYSIWEANYGYTF. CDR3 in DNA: TGTGCCAGCAGTTACTCGATCTGGGAAGCTAACTATGGCTACACCTTC.

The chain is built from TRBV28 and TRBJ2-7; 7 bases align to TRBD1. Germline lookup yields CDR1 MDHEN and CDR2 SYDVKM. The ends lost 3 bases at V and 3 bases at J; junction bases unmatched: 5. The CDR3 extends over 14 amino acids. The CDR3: CASSFDRAGYEQYF. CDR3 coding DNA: TGTGCCAGCAGTTTTGACAGGGCTGGCTACGAGCAGTACTTC.

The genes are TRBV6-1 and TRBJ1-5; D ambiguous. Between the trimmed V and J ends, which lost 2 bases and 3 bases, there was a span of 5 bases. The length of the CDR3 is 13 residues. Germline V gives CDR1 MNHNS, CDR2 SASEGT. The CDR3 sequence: CASSESFNQPQHF. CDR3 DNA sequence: TGTGCCAGCAGTGAAAGTTTCAATCAGCCCCAGCATTTT.

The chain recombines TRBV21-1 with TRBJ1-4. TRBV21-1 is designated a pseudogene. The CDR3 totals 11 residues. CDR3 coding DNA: TGTGCCAGTCAACTCCATGAAAAACTGTTTTTT. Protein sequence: CASQLHEKLFF.

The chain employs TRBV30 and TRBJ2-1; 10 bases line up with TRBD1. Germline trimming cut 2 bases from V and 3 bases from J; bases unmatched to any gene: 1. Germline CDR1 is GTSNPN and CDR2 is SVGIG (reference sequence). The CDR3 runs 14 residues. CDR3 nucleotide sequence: TGTGCCTGGAGTTGGGACAGGGGCTACAATGAGCAGTTCTTC. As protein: CAWSWDRGYNEQFF.

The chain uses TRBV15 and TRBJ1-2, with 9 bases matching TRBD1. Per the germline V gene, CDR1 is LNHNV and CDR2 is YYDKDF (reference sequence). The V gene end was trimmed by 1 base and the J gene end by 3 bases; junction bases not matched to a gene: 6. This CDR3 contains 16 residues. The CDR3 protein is CATSRGLDRGDYGYTF. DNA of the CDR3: TGTGCCACCAGCAGAGGCTTGGACAGGGGAGACTATGGCTACACCTTC.

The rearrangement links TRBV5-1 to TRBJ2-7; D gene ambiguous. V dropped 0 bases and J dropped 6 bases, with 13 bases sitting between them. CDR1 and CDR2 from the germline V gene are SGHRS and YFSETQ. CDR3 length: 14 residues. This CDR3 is CASSLEVAASEQYF. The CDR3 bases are TGCGCCAGCAGCTTGGAAGTAGCAGCCAGCGAGCAGTACTTC.

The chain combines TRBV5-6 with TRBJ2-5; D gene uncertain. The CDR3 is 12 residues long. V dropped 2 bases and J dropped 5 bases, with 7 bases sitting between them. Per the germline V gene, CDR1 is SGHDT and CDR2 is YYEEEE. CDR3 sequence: CASSLWRETQYF. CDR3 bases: TGTGCCAGCAGCTTATGGCGGGAGACCCAGTACTTC.

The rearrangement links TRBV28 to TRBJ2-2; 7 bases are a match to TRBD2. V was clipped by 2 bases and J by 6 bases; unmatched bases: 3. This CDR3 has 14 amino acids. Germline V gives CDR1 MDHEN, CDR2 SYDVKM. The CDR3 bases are TGTGCCAGCAGTTTAGGGACTACTCCCGGGGAGCTGTTTTTT. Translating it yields CASSLGTTPGELFF.

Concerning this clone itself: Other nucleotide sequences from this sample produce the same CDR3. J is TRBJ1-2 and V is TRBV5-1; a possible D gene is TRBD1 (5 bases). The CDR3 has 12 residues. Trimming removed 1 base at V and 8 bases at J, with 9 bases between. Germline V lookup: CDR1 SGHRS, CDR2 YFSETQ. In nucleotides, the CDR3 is TGCGCCAGCAGCTTGTCTCAGGGCGGCTACACCTTC. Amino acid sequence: CASSLSQGGYTF. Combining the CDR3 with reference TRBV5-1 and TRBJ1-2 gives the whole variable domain KAGVTQTPRYLIKTRGQQVTLSCSPISGHRSVSWYQQTPGQGLQFLFEYFSETQRNKGNFPGRFSGRQFSNSRSEMNVSTLELGDSALYLCASSLSQGGYTFGSGTRLTVV.

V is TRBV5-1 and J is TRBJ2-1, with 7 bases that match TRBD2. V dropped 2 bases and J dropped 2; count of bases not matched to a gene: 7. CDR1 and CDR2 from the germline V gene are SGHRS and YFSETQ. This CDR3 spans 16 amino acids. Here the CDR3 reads CASSFDLAGTYNEQFF. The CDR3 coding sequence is TGCGCCAGCAGCTTTGATTTAGCGGGCACCTACAATGAGCAGTTCTTC.

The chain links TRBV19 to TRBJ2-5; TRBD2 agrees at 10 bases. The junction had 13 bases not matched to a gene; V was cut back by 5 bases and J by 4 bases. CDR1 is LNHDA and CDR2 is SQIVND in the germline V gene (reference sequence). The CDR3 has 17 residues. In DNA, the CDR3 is TGTGCCAGTAGTTCCCTTGGGCTAGCGGGAGTTCTAGAGACCCAGTACTTC. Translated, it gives CASSSLGLAGVLETQYF. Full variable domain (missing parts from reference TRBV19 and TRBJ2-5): DGGITQSPKYLFRKEGQNVTLSCEQNLNHDAMYWYRQDPGQGLRLIYYSQIVNDFQKGDIAEGYSVSREKKESFPLTVTSAQKNPTAFYLCASSSLGLAGVLETQYFGPGTRLLVL.

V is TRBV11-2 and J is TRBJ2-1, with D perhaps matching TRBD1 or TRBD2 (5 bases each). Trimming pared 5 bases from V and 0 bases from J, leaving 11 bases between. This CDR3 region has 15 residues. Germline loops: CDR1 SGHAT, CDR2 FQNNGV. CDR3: CASSPGTFSYNEQFF. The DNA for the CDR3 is TGTGCCAGCAGCCCAGGGACCTTCTCCTACAATGAGCAGTTCTTC.

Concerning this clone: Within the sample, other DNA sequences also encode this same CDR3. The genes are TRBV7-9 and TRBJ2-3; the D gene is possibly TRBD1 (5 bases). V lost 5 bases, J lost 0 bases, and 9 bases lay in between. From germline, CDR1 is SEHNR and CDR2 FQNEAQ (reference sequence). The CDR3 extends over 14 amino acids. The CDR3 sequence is CASSTRQSTDTQYF. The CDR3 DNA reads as TGTGCCAGCAGCACCAGACAGAGCACAGATACGCAGTATTTT.

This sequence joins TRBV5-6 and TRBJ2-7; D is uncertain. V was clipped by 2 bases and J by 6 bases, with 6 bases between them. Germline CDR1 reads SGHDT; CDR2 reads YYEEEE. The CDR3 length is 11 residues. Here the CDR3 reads CASSFRSEQYF. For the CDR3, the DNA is TGTGCCAGCAGCTTCCGCAGCGAGCAGTACTTC.